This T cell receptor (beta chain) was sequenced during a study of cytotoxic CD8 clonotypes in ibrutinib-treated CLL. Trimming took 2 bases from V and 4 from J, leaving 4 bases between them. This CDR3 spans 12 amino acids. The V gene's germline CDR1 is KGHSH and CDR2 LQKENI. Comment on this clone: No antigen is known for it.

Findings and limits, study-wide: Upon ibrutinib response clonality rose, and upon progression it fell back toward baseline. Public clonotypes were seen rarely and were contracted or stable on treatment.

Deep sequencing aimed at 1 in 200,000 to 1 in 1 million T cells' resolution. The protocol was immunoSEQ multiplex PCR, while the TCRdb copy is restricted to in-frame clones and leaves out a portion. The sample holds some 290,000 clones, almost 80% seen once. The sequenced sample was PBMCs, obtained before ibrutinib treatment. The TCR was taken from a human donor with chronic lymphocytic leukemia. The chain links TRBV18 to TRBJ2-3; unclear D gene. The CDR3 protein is CASSPFSDTQYF. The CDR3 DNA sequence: TGTGCCAGCTCACCATTTTCAGATACGCAGTATTTT.